The 26 T cell receptor beta chains below were found in one sample sequenced in a study of PD-L1 blockade in urothelial cancer. The assay was immunoSEQ multiplex PCR, and TCRdb's table has in-frame clones only and misses some. The data hold about 81,000 clones, with 90% observed a single time. This sample comprised PBMCs, obtained around atezolizumab (anti-PD-L1) treatment. These receptor sequences come from a man aged 55 to 69 with urothelial cancer.

This clone was detected only a few times. DNA for the CDR3: TGTGCCAGTAGTCAGGGTGCGGTCGGGGAGCTGTTTTTT. Translation gives CASSQGAVGELFF. V gene TRBV19 combines with J gene TRBJ2-2; a weak D match, TRBD1 (5 bases). The CDR3 is 13 residues long. CDR1 and CDR2 (germline): LNHDA, SQIVND (reference sequence). Between the trimmed V and J ends, which lost 5 bases and 7 bases, there was a span of 11 bases. The variable domain in full, with the rest retrieved from reference TRBV19 and TRBJ2-2, is DGGITQSPKYLFRKEGQNVTLSCEQNLNHDAMYWYRQDPGQGLRLIYYSQIVNDFQKGDIAEGYSVSREKKESFPLTVTSAQKNPTAFYLCASSQGAVGELFFGEGSRLTVL.

This clone was observed once. The V gene is TRBV23-1, the J gene TRBJ1-5, with D perhaps matching TRBD1 (6 bases). TRBV23-1 is treated as an ORF (open reading frame) with a function not yet certain. The germline V and J ends were trimmed by 2 bases and 0 bases, with 8 bases remaining between them. This CDR3 has 15 amino acids. The CDR3, as DNA: TGCGCCAGCAGTCAAGGACAGAATAGCAATCAGCCCCAGCATTTT. Protein sequence: CASSQGQNSNQPQHF.

The V gene is TRBV30, the J gene TRBJ2-1; 8 bases match TRBD2. The CDR3 sequence is 12 residues long. Losses at the gene ends were 2 bases for V and 11 bases for J; bases not matched to a gene: 5. CDR1 GTSNPN and CDR2 SVGIG come from the germline V gene (reference sequence). This chain's CDR3 is CAWSPTSEQQFF. DNA for the CDR3: TGTGCCTGGAGTCCGACTAGCGAACAGCAGTTCTTC. The complete variable domain, with remaining parts taken from reference TRBV30 and TRBJ2-1, reads SQTIHQWPATLVQPVGSPLSLECTVEGTSNPNLYWYRQAAGRGLQLLFYSVGIGQISSEVPQNLSASRPQDRQFILSSKKLLLSDSGFYLCAWSPTSEQQFFGPGTRLTVL.

Only one count was recorded for this clone. The junction does not match germline at one end; this may be a read error. The V and J genes are TRBV6-5 and TRBJ2-7, with D unresolved. Germline CDR1 and CDR2: MNHEY and SVGAGI. The CDR3 consists of 15 residues. The CDR3 region has the DNA TGTGCCAGCAGTTACTCGATCAGATTCTCCCACGAGCAGTACTTC. This codes for CASSYSIRFSHEQYF.

This chain connects TRBV4-1 to TRBJ2-7; unclear D gene. Trimming stripped 1 base from V and 1 base from J, with 11 bases between. The CDR3 has 15 amino acids. Germline loops: CDR1 MGHRA, CDR2 YSYEKL. The CDR3 nucleotides read TGCGCCAGCAGCCAAGGAAACGGCGGTTCCTACGAGCAGTACTTC. Residues: CASSQGNGGSYEQYF.

This clone has only a few counts. V gene TRBV5-1 combines with J gene TRBJ2-7, with D possibly being TRBD1 (6 bases). The CDR3 spans 13 residues. V shed 4 bases and J shed 1 base, with 9 bases lying between them. Germline V lookup: CDR1 SGHRS, CDR2 YFSETQ. The CDR3 spells CASSPDRSYEQYF. The CDR3 coding sequence is TGCGCCAGCAGCCCGGACAGATCCTACGAGCAGTACTTC.

V and J are TRBV20-1 and TRBJ2-7; D is undetermined. The V gene's germline CDR1 is DFQATT and CDR2 SNEGSKA (reference sequence). Trimming pared 5 bases from V and 7 bases from J, leaving 9 bases between. This CDR3 comprises 10 residues. The CDR3 sequence: CSAPSLEQYF. The CDR3 DNA reads as TGCAGTGCTCCCTCCCTGGAGCAGTACTTC.

The V call is TRBV5-3, the J call TRBJ2-3; 8 nucleotides match TRBD1. TRBV5-3 is given ORF status, its function remaining uncertain. V was pared by 4 bases and J by 3 bases, with 4 bases of the junction left unmatched. The CDR3 has 14 residues. The CDR3: CARSPDRVTDTQYF. As DNA, the CDR3 is TGTGCCAGAAGCCCGGACAGGGTTACAGATACGCAGTATTTT.

The chain links TRBV5-1 to TRBJ1-4, with TRBD1 matching 7 bases. V was pared by 3 bases and J by 2 bases, with 4 bases of the junction left unmatched. Germline V gives CDR1 SGHRS, CDR2 YFSETQ. CDR3 length equals 15 residues. Here the CDR3 reads CASSSDRATNEKLFF. DNA for the CDR3: TGCGCCAGCAGCTCTGACAGGGCCACTAATGAAAAACTGTTTTTT.

This clone appeared a single time. The genes are TRBV6-6 and TRBJ2-2; perhaps TRBD2 as D (7 bases). Germline lookup yields CDR1 MNHNY and CDR2 SVGAGI (reference sequence). The CDR3 has 14 amino acids. The germline V and J ends were trimmed by 10 bases and 6 bases, with 18 bases remaining between them. CDR3 in DNA: TGTGCCACCCGCGGGGGCGGGAGACCCGGGGAGCTGTTTTTT. This gives the protein CATRGGGRPGELFF.

The chain is built from TRBV5-1 and TRBJ1-3; a weak D match, TRBD1 (6 bases). Trimming removed 0 bases from V and 7 bases from J, with 17 bases in between. The V gene's germline CDR1 is SGHRS and CDR2 YFSETQ. The CDR3 length is 16 residues. In nucleotides, the CDR3 is TGCGCCAGCAGCTTGGGGAAACAGGGAGTCGGGAACACCATATATTTT. It encodes CASSLGKQGVGNTIYF.

The rearrangement uses TRBV29-1 and TRBJ1-1, with TRBD1 matching 8 bases. V trimming: 5 bases; J trimming: 6 bases; junction bases outside the gene matches: 8. Germline CDR1 SQVTM, CDR2 ANQGSEA. This CDR3 region has 13 residues. CDR3 nucleotides: TGCAGCGTTCGCCAAGACAGGGGCTCTGAAGCTTTCTTT. It yields the protein CSVRQDRGSEAFF.

The genes are TRBV4-2 and TRBJ2-3; 11 nucleotides agree with TRBD2. Germline-derived CDR1 and CDR2 are LGHNA and YNFKEQ. With V trimmed by 1 base and J by 0 bases, 9 bases remained unmatched. The CDR3 spans 19 residues. The CDR3 DNA sequence: TGTGCCAGCAGCCAAGTTGGGATCGGGACTAGCGGAAGCACAGATACGCAGTATTTT. Protein sequence: CASSQVGIGTSGSTDTQYF.

V and J are TRBV6-6 and TRBJ1-4; D gene unclear. This CDR3 is built from 16 residues. Germline lookup yields CDR1 MNHNY and CDR2 SVGAGI (reference sequence). V lost 5 bases, J lost 1 base, and 14 bases lay in between. As DNA, the CDR3 is TGTGCCAGCAGTCTCGGAGGTCGGGGAACTAATGAAAAACTGTTTTTT. It specifies CASSLGGRGTNEKLFF.

The rearrangement joins TRBV7-3 to TRBJ2-1; tentatively, D is TRBD2 (6 bases). With 6 bases removed from V and 2 bases from J, the gap between germline ends came to 14 bases. The CDR3 is 15 residues long. The germline CDR1 and CDR2 sequences are SGHTA and FQGTGA. In DNA, the CDR3 is TGTGCCAGCAGACCTACGCCGGGGGCCTACAATGAGCAGTTCTTC. Translation: CASRPTPGAYNEQFF.

This rearrangement joins TRBV7-2 to TRBJ2-2; 10 nucleotides line up with TRBD2. CDR3 length: 16 residues. J was trimmed by 7 bases and V by 1 base; bases with no gene match: 6. Looked up from germline, CDR1 is SGHTA and CDR2 is FQGNSA. The CDR3 here is CASSLGAGGFGGELFF. The CDR3 region has the DNA TGTGCCAGCAGCTTAGGAGCGGGGGGGTTCGGCGGGGAGCTGTTTTTT. Variable domain in full (rest from reference TRBV7-2 and TRBJ2-2): GAGVSQSPSNKVTEKGKDVELRCDPISGHTALYWYRQSLGQGLEFLIYFQGNSAPDKSGLPSDRFSAERTGGSVSTLTIQRTQQEDSAVYLCASSLGAGGFGGELFFGEGSRLTVL.

The CDR3 nucleotides read TGCGCCAGCAGTTGGGCCAGGGGGACCACCTACGAGCAGTACTTC. Amino acid sequence: CASSWARGTTYEQYF. The rearrangement joins TRBV5-1 to TRBJ2-7; 7 bases map to TRBD1. The germline V gene has CDR1 SGHRS and CDR2 YFSETQ. V shed 5 bases and J 2 bases; nucleotides not matched to a gene: 10. The CDR3 runs 15 residues.

The rearrangement joins TRBV28 to TRBJ2-7; D call uncertain. The CDR3 totals 12 residues. The germline V and J ends were trimmed by 5 bases and 6 bases, with 11 bases remaining between them. The germline gives CDR1 MDHEN, CDR2 SYDVKM. CDR3 amino acids: CASSPRWSEQYF. The CDR3 DNA reads as TGTGCCAGCAGTCCCCGGTGGTCCGAGCAGTACTTC. The complete variable domain, with remaining parts taken from reference TRBV28 and TRBJ2-7, reads DVKVTQSSRYLVKRTGEKVFLECVQDMDHENMFWYRQDPGLGLRLIYFSYDVKMKEKGDIPEGYSVSREKKERFSLILESASTNQTSMYLCASSPRWSEQYFGPGTRLTVT.

The chain uses TRBV4-2 and TRBJ2-7, with D possibly TRBD2 on 6 matching bases. This CDR3 is 15 amino acids long. Looked up from germline, CDR1 is LGHNA and CDR2 is YNFKEQ. V was shortened by 4 bases and J by 5 bases, with 18 bases between the two germline ends. The CDR3 here is CASSRAEAGTHEQYF. The CDR3 region has the DNA TGTGCCAGCAGCCGAGCTGAAGCGGGCACTCACGAGCAGTACTTC.

As regards this clone: The junction and the germline gene differ at one end; a read error may be behind it. The chain recombines TRBV4-1 with TRBJ2-1; D not certain. The CDR3 length is 16 residues. Per the germline V gene, CDR1 is MGHRA and CDR2 is YSYEKL. The CDR3 region has the DNA TGCGCCAGCAGCCAAGCCAGCCGGGTCTCCAACAATGAGCAGTTCTTC. This codes for CASSQASRVSNNEQFF.

The V gene is TRBV14, the J gene TRBJ2-4, with D tentatively TRBD1 (5 bases). Trimming removed 0 bases from V and 4 bases from J, with 13 bases in between. The germline V gene has CDR1 SGHDN and CDR2 FVKESK. This CDR3 is built from 16 residues. The CDR3 is CASSQDGAGRKNIQYF. The CDR3 coding sequence is TGTGCCAGCAGCCAAGATGGGGCAGGCAGGAAAAACATTCAGTACTTC.

In regard to this clone: Other DNA sequences from this sample encode an identical CDR3 as well. V and J are TRBV2 and TRBJ2-5; D call uncertain. The V end lost 4 bases, the J end lost 2 bases, and 8 bases lay between the germline ends. Per the germline V gene, CDR1 is SNHLY and CDR2 is FYNNEI. The CDR3 covers 13 residues. CDR3 sequence: CASSGTEQETQYF. The CDR3 coding sequence is TGTGCCAGCAGTGGTACAGAACAAGAGACCCAGTACTTC. The whole variable domain, remainder taken from reference TRBV2 and TRBJ2-5, is EPEVTQTPSHQVTQMGQEVILRCVPISNHLYFYWYRQILGQKVEFLVSFYNNEISEKSEIFDDQFSVERPDGSNFTLKIRSTKLEDSAMYFCASSGTEQETQYFGPGTRLLVL.

This clone was observed a handful of times. The chain employs TRBV29-1 and TRBJ1-5; tentatively, D is TRBD1 (5 bases). CDR1 is SQVTM and CDR2 is ANQGSEA in the germline V gene. The CDR3 length is 13 residues. V gave up 3 bases and J gave up 1 base, with 7 bases separating them. The CDR3 reads CSVDAGSNQPQHF. The DNA for the CDR3 is TGCAGCGTTGATGCAGGGAGCAATCAGCCCCAGCATTTT. The entire variable domain, with the rest obtained from reference TRBV29-1 and TRBJ1-5, is as follows: SAVISQKPSRDICQRGTSLTIQCQVDSQVTMMFWYRQQPGQSLTLIATANQGSEATYESGFVIDKFPISRPNLTFSTLTVSNMSPEDSSIYLCSVDAGSNQPQHFGDGTRLSIL.

The CDR3 protein is CAISDSTSGRLDTQYF. CDR3 sequence (DNA): TGTGCCATCAGTGACTCGACTAGCGGGAGATTAGATACGCAGTATTTT. The chain employs TRBV10-3 and TRBJ2-3, with 12 bases identical to TRBD2. CDR3 length: 16 amino acids. CDR1 and CDR2 (germline): ENHRY, SYGVKD. Germline trimming cut 3 bases from V and 5 bases from J; bases unmatched to any gene: 6.

The CDR3 region is CASSSGQRGSYNEQFF. The CDR3 region has the DNA TGTGCCAGCAGTTCTGGACAGCGGGGGTCCTACAATGAGCAGTTCTTC. The chain carries TRBV5-6 and TRBJ2-1, with 8 bases aligning to TRBD2. Looked up from germline, CDR1 is SGHDT and CDR2 is YYEEEE. CDR3 size: 16 residues. After removal of 5 bases from V and 1 base from J, the junction contained 8 bases not matched to a gene.

The rearrangement uses TRBV5-1 and TRBJ2-2; D uncertain. Trimming cost V 5 bases and J 5 bases, with 13 bases left between them. Germline CDR1 reads SGHRS; CDR2 reads YFSETQ. The CDR3 covers 14 residues. The CDR3 protein is CASRPFLGTGELFF. The CDR3 DNA reads TGCGCCAGCAGACCTTTCCTAGGAACCGGGGAGCTGTTTTTT.